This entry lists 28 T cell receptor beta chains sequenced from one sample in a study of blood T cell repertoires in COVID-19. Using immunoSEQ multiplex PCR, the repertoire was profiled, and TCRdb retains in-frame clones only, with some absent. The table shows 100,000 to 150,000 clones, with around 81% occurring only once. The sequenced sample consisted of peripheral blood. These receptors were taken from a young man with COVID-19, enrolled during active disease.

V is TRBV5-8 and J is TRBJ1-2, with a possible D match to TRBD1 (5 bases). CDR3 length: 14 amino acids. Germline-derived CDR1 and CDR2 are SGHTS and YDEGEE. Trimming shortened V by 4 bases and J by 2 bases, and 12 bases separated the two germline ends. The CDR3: CASSRGHTNYGYTF. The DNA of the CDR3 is TGTGCCAGCAGCAGGGGTCACACCAACTATGGCTACACCTTC.

CDR3 in amino acids: CASSADPGNRYGYTF. The DNA of the CDR3 is TGTGCCAGCAGCGCTGATCCCGGGAATCGCTATGGCTACACCTTC. The chain combines TRBV9 with TRBJ1-2; no clear D. Trimming took 3 bases from V and 4 from J, leaving 16 bases between them. The germline CDR1 and CDR2 sequences are SGDLS and YYNGEE. This CDR3 is built from 15 residues.

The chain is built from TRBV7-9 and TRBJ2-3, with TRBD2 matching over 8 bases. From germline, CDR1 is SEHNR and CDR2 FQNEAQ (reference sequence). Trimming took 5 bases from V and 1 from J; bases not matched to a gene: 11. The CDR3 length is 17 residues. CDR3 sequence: CASSTGGTSSGTDTQYF. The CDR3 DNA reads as TGTGCCAGCAGCACTGGGGGGACTAGTAGTGGCACAGATACGCAGTATTTT.

CDR3 sequence (DNA): TGTGCCAGCAGTATTGGGGGCGCCGGGACTGAAGCTTTCTTT. Amino acids: CASSIGGAGTEAFF. The gene calls are TRBV27 and TRBJ1-1, with a tentative D call TRBD1 (6 bases). CDR1 and CDR2 from the germline V gene are MNHEY and SMNVEV (reference sequence). The CDR3 is 14 residues long. V was pared by 5 bases and J by 5 bases, with 15 bases between.

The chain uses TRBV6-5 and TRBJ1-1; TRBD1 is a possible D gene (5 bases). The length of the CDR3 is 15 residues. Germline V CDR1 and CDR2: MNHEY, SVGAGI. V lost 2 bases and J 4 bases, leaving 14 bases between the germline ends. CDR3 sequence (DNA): TGTGCCAGCAGTTACAAACCCCCGGGGGGCACTGAAGCTTTCTTT. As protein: CASSYKPPGGTEAFF.

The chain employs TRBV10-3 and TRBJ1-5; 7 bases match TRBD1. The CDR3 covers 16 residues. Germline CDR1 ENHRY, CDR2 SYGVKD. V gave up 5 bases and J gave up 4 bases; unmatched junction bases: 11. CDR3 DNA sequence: TGTGCCATCAGTCCACAAGCAGGGGGAACGAATCAGCCCCAGCATTTT. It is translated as CAISPQAGGTNQPQHF.

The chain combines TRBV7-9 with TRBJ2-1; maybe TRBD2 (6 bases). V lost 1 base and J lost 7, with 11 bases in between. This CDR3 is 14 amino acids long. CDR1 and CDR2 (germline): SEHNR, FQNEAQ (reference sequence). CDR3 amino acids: CASSLGTLANEQFF. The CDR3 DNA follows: TGTGCCAGCAGCTTAGGAACCCTAGCGAATGAGCAGTTCTTC.

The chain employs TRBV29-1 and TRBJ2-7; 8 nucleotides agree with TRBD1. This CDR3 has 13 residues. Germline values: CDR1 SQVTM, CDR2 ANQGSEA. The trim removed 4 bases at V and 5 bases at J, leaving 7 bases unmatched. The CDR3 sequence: CSVGRDRFHEQYF. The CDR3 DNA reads TGCAGCGTTGGCCGGGACAGGTTTCACGAGCAGTACTTC.

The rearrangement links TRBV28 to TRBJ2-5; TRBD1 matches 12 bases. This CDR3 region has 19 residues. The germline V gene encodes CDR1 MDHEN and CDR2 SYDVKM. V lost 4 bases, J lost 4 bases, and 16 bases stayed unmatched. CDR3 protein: CASSSILVIGTGGIETQYF. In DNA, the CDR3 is TGTGCCAGCAGTTCAATCCTAGTCATTGGGACAGGGGGCATAGAGACCCAGTACTTC.

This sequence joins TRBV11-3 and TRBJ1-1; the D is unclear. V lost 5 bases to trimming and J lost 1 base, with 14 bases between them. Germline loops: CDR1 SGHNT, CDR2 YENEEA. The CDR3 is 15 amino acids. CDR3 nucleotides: TGTGCCAGCAGCCGCCTCGGGGAGGGGAACACTGAAGCTTTCTTT. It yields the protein CASSRLGEGNTEAFF.

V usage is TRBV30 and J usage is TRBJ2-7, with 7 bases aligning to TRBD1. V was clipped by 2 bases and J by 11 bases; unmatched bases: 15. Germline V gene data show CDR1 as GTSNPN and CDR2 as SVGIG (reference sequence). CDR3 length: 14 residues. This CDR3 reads CAWSPTTGSRLEYF. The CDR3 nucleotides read TGTGCCTGGAGTCCGACGACAGGGTCAAGGTTGGAGTACTTC.

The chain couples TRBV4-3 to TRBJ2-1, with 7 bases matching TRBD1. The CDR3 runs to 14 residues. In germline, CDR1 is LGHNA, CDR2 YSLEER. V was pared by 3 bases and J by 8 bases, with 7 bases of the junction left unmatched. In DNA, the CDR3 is TGCGCCAGCAGCCAGGCGTACAGGGGCGATGAGCAGTTCTTC. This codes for CASSQAYRGDEQFF.

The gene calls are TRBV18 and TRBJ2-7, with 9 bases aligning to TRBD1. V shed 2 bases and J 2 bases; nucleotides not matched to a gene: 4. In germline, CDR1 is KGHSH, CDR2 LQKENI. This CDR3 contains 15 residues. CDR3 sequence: CASSPSGTGTYEQYF. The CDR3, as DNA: TGTGCCAGCTCACCAAGTGGGACAGGGACCTACGAGCAGTACTTC.

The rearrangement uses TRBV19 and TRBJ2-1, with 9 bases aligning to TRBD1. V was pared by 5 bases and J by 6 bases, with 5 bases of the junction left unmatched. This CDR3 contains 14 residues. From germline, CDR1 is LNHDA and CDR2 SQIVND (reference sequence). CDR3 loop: CASSSIQGANEQFF. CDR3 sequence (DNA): TGTGCCAGTAGTTCGATACAGGGGGCCAATGAGCAGTTCTTC.

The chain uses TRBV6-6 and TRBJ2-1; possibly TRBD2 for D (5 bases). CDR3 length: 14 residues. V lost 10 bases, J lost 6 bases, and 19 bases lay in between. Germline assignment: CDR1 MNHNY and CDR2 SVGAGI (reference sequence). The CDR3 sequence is CATSPELVFNEQFF. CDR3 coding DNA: TGTGCCACGAGCCCCGAACTAGTATTCAATGAGCAGTTCTTC.

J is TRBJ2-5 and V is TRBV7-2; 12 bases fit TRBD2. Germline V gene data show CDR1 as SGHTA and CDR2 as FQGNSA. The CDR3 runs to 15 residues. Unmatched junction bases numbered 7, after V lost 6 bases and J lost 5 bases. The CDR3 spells CASRLALAGGETQYF. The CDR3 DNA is TGTGCCAGCAGACTTGCTCTAGCGGGGGGGGAGACCCAGTACTTC.

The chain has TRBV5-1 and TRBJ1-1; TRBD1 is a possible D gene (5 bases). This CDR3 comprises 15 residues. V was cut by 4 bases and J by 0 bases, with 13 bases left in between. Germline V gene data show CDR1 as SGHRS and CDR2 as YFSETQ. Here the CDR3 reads CASSHLGPVNTEAFF. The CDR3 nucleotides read TGCGCCAGCAGCCACCTGGGGCCCGTGAACACTGAAGCTTTCTTT.

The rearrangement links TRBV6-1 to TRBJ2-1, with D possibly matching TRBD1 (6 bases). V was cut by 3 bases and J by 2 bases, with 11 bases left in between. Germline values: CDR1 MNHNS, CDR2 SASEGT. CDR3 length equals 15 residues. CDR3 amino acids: CASSDRTDPYNEQFF. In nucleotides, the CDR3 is TGTGCCAGCAGTGATCGGACAGATCCCTACAATGAGCAGTTCTTC.

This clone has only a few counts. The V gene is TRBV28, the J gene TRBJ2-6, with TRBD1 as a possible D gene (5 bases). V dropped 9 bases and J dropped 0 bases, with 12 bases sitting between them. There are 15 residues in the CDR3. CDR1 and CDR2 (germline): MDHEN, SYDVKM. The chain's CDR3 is CASNTGSSGANVLTF. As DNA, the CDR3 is TGTGCCAGTAACACAGGAAGCTCTGGGGCCAACGTCCTGACTTTC.

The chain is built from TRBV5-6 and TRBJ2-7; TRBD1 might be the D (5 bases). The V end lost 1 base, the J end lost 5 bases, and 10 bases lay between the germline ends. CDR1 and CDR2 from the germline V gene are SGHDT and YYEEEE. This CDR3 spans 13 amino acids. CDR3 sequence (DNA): TGTGCCAGCAGCTTGAGGGGCAGGGACGAGCAGTACTTC. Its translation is CASSLRGRDEQYF.

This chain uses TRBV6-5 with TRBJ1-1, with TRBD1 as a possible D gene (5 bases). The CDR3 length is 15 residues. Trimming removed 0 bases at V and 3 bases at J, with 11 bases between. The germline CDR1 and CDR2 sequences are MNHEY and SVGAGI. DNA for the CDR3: TGTGCCAGCAGTTACTCGGCAGGGAGGGACACTGAAGCTTTCTTT. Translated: CASSYSAGRDTEAFF.

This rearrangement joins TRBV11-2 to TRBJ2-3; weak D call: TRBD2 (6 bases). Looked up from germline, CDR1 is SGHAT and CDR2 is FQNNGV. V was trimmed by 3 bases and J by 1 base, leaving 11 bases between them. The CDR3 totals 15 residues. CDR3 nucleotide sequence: TGTGCCAGCAGCTTTAGCGGTCTCCGCACAGATACGCAGTATTTT. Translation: CASSFSGLRTDTQYF.

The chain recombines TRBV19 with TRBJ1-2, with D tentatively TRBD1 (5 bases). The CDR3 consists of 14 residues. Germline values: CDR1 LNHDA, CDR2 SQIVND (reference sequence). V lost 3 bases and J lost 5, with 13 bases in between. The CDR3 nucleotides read TGTGCCAGTAGTATGCGGGGGGACGGGTATGGCTACACCTTC. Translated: CASSMRGDGYGYTF. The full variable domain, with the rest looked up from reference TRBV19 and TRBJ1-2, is DGGITQSPKYLFRKEGQNVTLSCEQNLNHDAMYWYRQDPGQGLRLIYYSQIVNDFQKGDIAEGYSVSREKKESFPLTVTSAQKNPTAFYLCASSMRGDGYGYTFGSGTRLTVV.

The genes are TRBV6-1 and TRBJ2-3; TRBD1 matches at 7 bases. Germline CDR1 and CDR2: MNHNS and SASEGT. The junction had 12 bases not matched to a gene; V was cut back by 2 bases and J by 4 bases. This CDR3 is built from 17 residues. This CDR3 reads CASSERGFVGGPDTQYF. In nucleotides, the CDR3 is TGTGCCAGCAGTGAACGAGGGTTTGTAGGGGGCCCAGATACGCAGTATTTT.

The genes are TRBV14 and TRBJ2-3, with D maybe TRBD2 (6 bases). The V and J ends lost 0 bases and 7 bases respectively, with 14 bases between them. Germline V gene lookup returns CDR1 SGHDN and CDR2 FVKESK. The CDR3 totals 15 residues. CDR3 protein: CASSQDWEDLYTQYF. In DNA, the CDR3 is TGTGCCAGCAGCCAAGATTGGGAGGACCTTTATACGCAGTATTTT.

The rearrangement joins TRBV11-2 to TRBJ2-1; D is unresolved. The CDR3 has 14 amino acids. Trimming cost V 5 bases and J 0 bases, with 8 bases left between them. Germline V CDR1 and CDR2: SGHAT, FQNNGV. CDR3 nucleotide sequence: TGTGCCAGCAGCCAGCGAAACTCCTACAATGAGCAGTTCTTC. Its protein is CASSQRNSYNEQFF.

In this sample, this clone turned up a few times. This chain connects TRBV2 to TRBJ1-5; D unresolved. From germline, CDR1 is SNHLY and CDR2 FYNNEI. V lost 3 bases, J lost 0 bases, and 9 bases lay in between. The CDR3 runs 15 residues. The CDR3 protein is CASSDLNSSNQPQHF. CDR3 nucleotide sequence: TGTGCCAGCAGTGATCTGAACTCTAGCAATCAGCCCCAGCATTTT.

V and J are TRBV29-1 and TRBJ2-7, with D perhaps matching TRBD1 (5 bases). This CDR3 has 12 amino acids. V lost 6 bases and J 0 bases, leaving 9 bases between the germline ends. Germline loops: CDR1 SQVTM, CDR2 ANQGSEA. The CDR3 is CSVMTVSYEQYF. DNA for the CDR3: TGCAGCGTAATGACAGTCTCCTACGAGCAGTACTTC.